One sample yielded the 27 T cell receptor beta chains listed below, sequenced in a study of cytomegalovirus exposure and HLA in healthy donors. PCR involved 60 Vbeta and 13 Jbeta primers. Data came from immunoSEQ multiplex PCR; TCRdb stores just in-frame clones and leaves some out. Among fewer than 200,000 clones listed, approximately 81% were seen once. Sequenced material: PBMCs. The receptors here all came from a male donor in good health and CMV-seronegative.

The chain recombines TRBV6-5 with TRBJ1-3, with 7 bases fitting TRBD1. Trimming at V came to 8 bases and at J to 2 bases, leaving 3 bases not matched to a gene. This CDR3 is built from 13 residues. The germline V gene has CDR1 MNHEY and CDR2 SVGAGI. The CDR3 protein is CASQTGTGNTIYF. The CDR3 nucleotides read TGTGCCAGCCAGACAGGGACTGGAAACACCATATATTTT.

The V and J genes are TRBV7-9 and TRBJ1-6; D is unresolved. The CDR3 extends over 15 amino acids. Germline CDR1 is SEHNR and CDR2 is FQNEAQ (reference sequence). The V end lost 5 bases, the J end lost 8 bases, and 16 bases lay between the germline ends. CDR3 loop: CASSPASARYSPLHF. CDR3 bases: TGTGCCAGCAGCCCGGCGTCGGCGAGGTATTCACCCCTCCACTTT.

The chain uses TRBV27 and TRBJ1-3; no clear D gene. The CDR3 runs 14 residues. CDR1 is MNHEY, CDR2 SMNVEV, per germline (reference sequence). V was clipped by 9 bases and J by 0 bases, with 12 bases between them. This CDR3 is CASSGPNSGNTIYF. The CDR3 coding sequence is TGTGCCAGTTCAGGCCCGAACTCTGGAAACACCATATATTTT.

The chain has TRBV7-2 and TRBJ1-4; D may be TRBD1 (5 bases). Germline V gene lookup returns CDR1 SGHTA and CDR2 FQGNSA. This CDR3 comprises 15 residues. With 3 bases removed from V and 3 bases from J, the gap between germline ends came to 11 bases. In DNA form, the CDR3 reads TGTGCCAGCAGCTTTCGGGGGGAAGCTAATGAAAAACTGTTTTTT. Translation gives CASSFRGEANEKLFF.

V and J are TRBV7-3 and TRBJ2-3; D gene ambiguous. The CDR3 runs to 11 residues. Germline loops: CDR1 SGHTA, CDR2 FQGTGA. Trimming stripped 6 bases from V and 3 bases from J, with 4 bases between. The CDR3, as DNA: TGTGCCAGCAGTTCTACAGATACGCAGTATTTT. It yields the protein CASSSTDTQYF.

This chain links TRBV6-5 with TRBJ2-7; perhaps TRBD2 as D (6 bases). The germline V gene encodes CDR1 MNHEY and CDR2 SVGAGI. This CDR3 has 15 amino acids. V was clipped by 8 bases and J by 1 base, with 18 bases between them. This chain's CDR3 is CASGIHGSGSYEQYF. The CDR3 bases are TGTGCCAGCGGAATACACGGGAGTGGTTCCTACGAGCAGTACTTC.

As DNA, the CDR3 is TGTGCCAGCCGAACGCAGGGAATCAGGGCCCAGCATTTT. It yields the protein CASRTQGIRAQHF. This chain links TRBV6-1 with TRBJ1-5; TRBD1 is a possible D gene (5 bases). The CDR3 covers 13 residues. Between the trimmed V and J ends, which lost 8 bases and 11 bases, there was a span of 19 bases. Germline-derived CDR1 and CDR2 are MNHNS and SASEGT.

V usage is TRBV5-1 and J usage is TRBJ2-7; a weak D match, TRBD2 (6 bases). The CDR3 is 14 amino acids. Per germline, CDR1 SGHRS and CDR2 YFSETQ. V was shortened by 1 base and J by 5 bases, with 13 bases between the two germline ends. Written as DNA, the CDR3 is TGCGCCAGCAGCTTGTATCGGGGGACCGACGAGCAGTACTTC. Translation: CASSLYRGTDEQYF.

The genes are TRBV27 and TRBJ2-1; 8 bases are shared with TRBD2. The CDR3 is 15 amino acids. Unmatched junction bases numbered 7, after V lost 5 bases and J lost 4 bases. CDR1 MNHEY and CDR2 SMNVEV come from the germline V gene (reference sequence). The CDR3 nucleotides read TGTGCCAGCAGTATTACTAGCGGCCCATACAATGAGCAGTTCTTC. This translates into CASSITSGPYNEQFF.

This rearrangement joins TRBV11-3 to TRBJ2-1, with 9 bases identical to TRBD1. Per germline, CDR1 SGHNT and CDR2 YENEEA. The CDR3 has 15 residues. Unmatched junction bases numbered 8, after V lost 5 bases and J lost 6 bases. The CDR3 spells CASSPGTGKVNEQFF. The CDR3 nucleotides are TGTGCCAGCAGCCCCGGGACAGGGAAGGTCAATGAGCAGTTCTTC.

V and J are TRBV7-2 and TRBJ2-7; the match to TRBD2 covers 9 bases. The J segment lost 8 bases and the V segment lost 1 base, leaving 6 bases of the junction unmatched. Germline V gene sequence: CDR1 SGHTA, CDR2 FQGNSA. The CDR3 consists of 14 residues. The CDR3: CASSLDPGLAKQYF. The CDR3 region has the DNA TGTGCCAGCAGCTTAGATCCGGGACTAGCCAAGCAGTACTTC.

The sample holds a few counts of this clone. DNA of the CDR3: TGTGCCAGCAGCGTATACCGGGGAGCCTTACAAGAGACCCAGTACTTC. Protein: CASSVYRGALQETQYF. The gene calls are TRBV9 and TRBJ2-5, with D maybe TRBD2 (5 bases). The CDR3 length is 16 residues. CDR1 and CDR2 (germline): SGDLS, YYNGEE. Trimming removed 1 base from V and 2 bases from J, with 15 bases in between. Together with reference TRBV9 and TRBJ2-5, the CDR3 gives the full variable domain: DSGVTQTPKHLITATGQRVTLRCSPRSGDLSVYWYQQSLDQGLQFLIQYYNGEERAKGNILERFSAQQFPDLHSELNLSSLELGDSALYFCASSVYRGALQETQYFGPGTRLLVL.

The genes are TRBV27 and TRBJ1-6; 8 bases are shared with TRBD1. The ends lost 0 bases at V and 7 bases at J; junction bases unmatched: 8. The CDR3 contains 17 residues. Germline assignment: CDR1 MNHEY and CDR2 SMNVEV (reference sequence). The CDR3 bases are TGTGCCAGCAGTTTATCCCTTCCGGGACAGGCGAATTCACCCCTCCACTTT. It encodes CASSLSLPGQANSPLHF.

J is TRBJ1-3 and V is TRBV7-2; D is undetermined. The CDR3 extends over 13 amino acids. V was clipped by 4 bases and J by 0 bases, with 4 bases between them. CDR1 is SGHTA and CDR2 is FQGNSA in the germline V gene. CDR3 DNA sequence: TGTGCCAGCAGCTCCGTCTCTGGAAACACCATATATTTT. This gives the protein CASSSVSGNTIYF.

This sequence joins TRBV5-1 and TRBJ1-1; the match to TRBD1 covers 10 bases. V lost 7 bases and J lost 4; bases outside the gene matches: 7. This CDR3 has 14 residues. Germline V gene sequence: CDR1 SGHRS, CDR2 YFSETQ. Here the CDR3 reads CASGRDRGSTEAFF. The CDR3, as DNA: TGCGCCAGCGGCCGGGACAGGGGTAGCACTGAAGCTTTCTTT.

This chain uses TRBV9 with TRBJ2-7; D may be TRBD2 (6 bases). Trimming pared 3 bases from V and 5 bases from J, leaving 12 bases between. CDR3 length: 13 residues. Germline lookup yields CDR1 SGDLS and CDR2 YYNGEE. The chain's CDR3 is CASSGKGGHEQYF. CDR3 coding DNA: TGTGCCAGCAGCGGCAAGGGAGGCCACGAGCAGTACTTC. Full variable domain (outside the CDR3, taken from reference TRBV9 and TRBJ2-7): DSGVTQTPKHLITATGQRVTLRCSPRSGDLSVYWYQQSLDQGLQFLIQYYNGEERAKGNILERFSAQQFPDLHSELNLSSLELGDSALYFCASSGKGGHEQYFGPGTRLTVT.

This clone came up once. V and J are TRBV5-1 and TRBJ1-1; a possible D gene is TRBD1 (5 bases). This CDR3 is 15 amino acids long. Trimming cost V 0 bases and J 5 bases, with 14 bases left between them. Germline CDR1 reads SGHRS; CDR2 reads YFSETQ. CDR3 region: CASSLEFNGGTEAFF. CDR3 in DNA: TGCGCCAGCAGCTTGGAGTTTAACGGGGGGACTGAAGCTTTCTTT.

This clone was found a few times. The chain uses TRBV19 and TRBJ2-1, with D possibly being TRBD2 (7 bases). Per germline, CDR1 LNHDA and CDR2 SQIVND (reference sequence). This CDR3 has 15 residues. V was trimmed by 6 bases and J by 6 bases, leaving 18 bases between them. The DNA for the CDR3 is TGTGCCAGTAGCCCGGGGGCGGGGGATTCCAATGAGCAGTTCTTC. Protein sequence: CASSPGAGDSNEQFF.

The chain is built from TRBV7-9 and TRBJ2-7; TRBD2 might be the D (6 bases). The CDR3 runs 12 residues. The V end was cut by 5 bases, the J end by 3 bases, with 8 bases between. Germline V gene lookup returns CDR1 SEHNR and CDR2 FQNEAQ (reference sequence). CDR3 in amino acids: CASSRGIYEQYF. The CDR3 nucleotides are TGTGCCAGCAGCCGCGGGATCTACGAGCAGTACTTC. Filled out from reference TRBV7-9 and TRBJ2-7, the complete variable domain reads DTGVSQNPRHKITKRGQNVTFRCDPISEHNRLYWYRQTLGQGPEFLTYFQNEAQLEKSRLLSDRFSAERPKGSFSTLEIQRTEQGDSAMYLCASSRGIYEQYFGPGTRLTVT.

The CDR3 protein is CASSYRTSGNYEQYF. The CDR3 coding sequence is TGTGCCAGCAGCTACCGGACTAGCGGGAACTACGAGCAGTACTTC. The chain recombines TRBV5-4 with TRBJ2-7; the match to TRBD2 covers 12 bases. CDR3 size: 15 residues. Losses at the gene ends were 3 bases for V and 3 bases for J; bases not matched to a gene: 4. Germline CDR1 reads SGHNT; CDR2 reads YYREEE (reference sequence).

CDR3 region: CASSPDRVKTQYF. The CDR3 nucleotides read TGTGCCAGCAGTCCGGACAGGGTAAAGACCCAGTACTTC. The chain joins TRBV6-5 to TRBJ2-5, with TRBD1 matching over 8 bases. Per the germline V gene, CDR1 is MNHEY and CDR2 is SVGAGI. With 5 bases clipped from V and 6 bases from J, the junction kept 5 bases outside the gene matches. The CDR3 extends over 13 amino acids.

J is TRBJ1-5 and V is TRBV4-2, with D tentatively TRBD1 (6 bases). V lost 0 bases to trimming and J lost 3 bases, with 21 bases between them. Per germline, CDR1 LGHNA and CDR2 YNFKEQ. The CDR3 is 19 residues long. CDR3 sequence reads: CASSQDAGRTGNVNQPQHF. Here the CDR3 DNA reads TGTGCCAGCAGCCAAGATGCCGGGCGAACAGGGAACGTCAATCAGCCCCAGCATTTT.

V usage is TRBV5-1 and J usage is TRBJ2-1, with D perhaps TRBD1 (6 bases). V was trimmed by 3 bases and J by 4 bases, leaving 23 bases between them. CDR1 and CDR2 (germline): SGHRS, YFSETQ. There are 18 residues in the CDR3. CDR3 nucleotides: TGCGCCAGCAGCTACTCACCGCCGACAGGCATAACTTACAATGAGCAGTTCTTC. Translation gives CASSYSPPTGITYNEQFF.

The rearrangement joins TRBV28 to TRBJ2-5, with 9 bases that match TRBD2. J gave up 4 bases and V 2 bases, and 5 bases lay outside the gene matches. This CDR3 comprises 15 residues. Germline CDR1 is MDHEN and CDR2 is SYDVKM. Written as DNA, the CDR3 is TGTGCCAGCAGTTTACGCGGGAGGGCCGGAGAGACCCAGTACTTC. Translation: CASSLRGRAGETQYF.

This chain joins TRBV5-8 and TRBJ2-5; 7 nucleotides agree with TRBD2. The V gene end was trimmed by 4 bases and the J gene end by 7 bases; junction bases not matched to a gene: 16. The germline V gene has CDR1 SGHTS and CDR2 YDEGEE. The CDR3 runs to 16 residues. CDR3 sequence: CASSPLGEGPRGTQYF. CDR3 coding DNA: TGTGCCAGCAGCCCCCTGGGGGAGGGCCCAAGAGGGACCCAGTACTTC.

The genes are TRBV11-2 and TRBJ1-4, with TRBD1 as a possible D gene (5 bases). The V end lost 3 bases, the J end lost 7 bases, and 9 bases lay between the germline ends. Looked up from germline, CDR1 is SGHAT and CDR2 is FQNNGV. The CDR3 is made up of 13 amino acids. CDR3 residues: CASSFLGAEKLFF. The CDR3 nucleotides are TGTGCCAGCAGCTTTCTAGGGGCTGAAAAACTGTTTTTT.

V is TRBV23-1 and J is TRBJ2-5, with TRBD1 identical over 8 bases. TRBV23-1 is an open reading frame whose function is uncertain. The trim removed 6 bases at V and 4 bases at J, leaving 13 bases unmatched. The CDR3 has 16 residues. The CDR3 region is CASSLGGVDRGETQYF. The CDR3 bases are TGCGCCAGCAGCCTGGGCGGAGTTGACAGGGGAGAGACCCAGTACTTC.